This TCR beta chain was found in a study of low-dose radiotherapy and immunotherapy resistance in tumors (dated by TCRdb to 2022 to 2024). About the full investigation: In Cohort 1, each fraction delivered 0.5 Gy every 2 weeks, and the prescribed total PTV dose was 6.5 Gy. Nivolumab and ipilimumab were both given intravenously, with nivolumab at a 240 mg flat dose every two weeks and ipilimumab at 1 mg/kg every six weeks. Eight patients were included in the translational analysis: three from the first dose cohort and the first five from the second dose cohort. Every two weeks, patients got intravenous cyclophosphamide at 200 mg/m2, given one day ahead of each radiation and immunotherapy administration. Aspirin 300 mg was taken orally once daily by patients for four cycles, starting on cycle 1 day 1. The trial did not randomize participants into treatment groups. For Cohort 2, the dose was 1 Gy per fraction given every two weeks, adding up to 13 Gy in total across 26 weeks.

For sequencing, an Illumina HiSeq 2500 was employed. First-strand cDNA was synthesized using Superscript III and a set of TRAV- and TRBV-specific primers, so that both TCRalpha and TCRbeta chains were covered. TCRs were amplified with Phusion for roughly 20 PCR cycles using a constant-region primer together with the adapter attached to the V primers. The MessageAmp II aRNA Amplification Kit was used to amplify the isolated mRNA, with in vitro transcription run for 15 to 20 hours at 37 degrees C. The Dynabeads mRNA DIRECT Purification Kit was used to isolate mRNA for TCR sequencing. Indexed Illumina adapters were added in a second Phusion PCR of 25 cycles, after which AMPure XP beads were used to purify the products. Per the source publication's procedure: Custom Perl scripts pooled TCR sequences encoding the same protein, removed out-of-frame sequences and computed each clonotype's abundance. TCR sequences supported by only a single read were excluded from analysis. Shannon entropy, Gini index, clonality, richness, and the frequency of TCRs shared between repertoires were included as repertoire metrics. The raw public reads went through TCRdb reprocessing: fastp at Q25, MiXCR clone calling, in-frame beta chains kept. Every distinct CDR3 protein forms one entry, paired with its most common genes and DNA. TCRdb, rather than the study authors, made the V and J calls. Across this sample there are around 36,000 distinct CDR3 sequences, with about 28% seen only once. Around 3.5% of the sample is in the top ten clones.

Remarks on this clonotype: This receptor's antigen is unknown. Per-base quality was not reported, and no clone a single base away is much larger than it.

The sample's time point label, in plain terms: before trial treatment. Donors were enrolled in RACIN, a single-arm phase I dose-escalation trial combining nivolumab, ipilimumab, aspirin, low-dose cyclophosphamide and low-dose radiotherapy. To be eligible, a patient needed to have an advanced solid tumor that was TIL-negative. The CDR3 sequence holds 13 residues, the cysteine and phenylalanine included. Left in the record is the CDR3 DNA by itself, 39 bases read in frame from the first base. CDR1 and CDR2 are drawn from the germline V gene: KGHSH, LQKENI. V and J are trimmed by 5 bases and 4 bases, and the gene matches miss 4 bases of the junction.

The sequence derives from a male donor with gallbladder cancer. The material sequenced was PBMCs, taken before treatment. The sequence joins TRBV18 to TRBJ1-2; 7 nucleotides in the junction match TRBD1. At the DNA level, the sequence is TGTGCCAGCTCAGCACAGGGGCTCTATGGCTACACCTTC. Translation gives CASSAQGLYGYTF.